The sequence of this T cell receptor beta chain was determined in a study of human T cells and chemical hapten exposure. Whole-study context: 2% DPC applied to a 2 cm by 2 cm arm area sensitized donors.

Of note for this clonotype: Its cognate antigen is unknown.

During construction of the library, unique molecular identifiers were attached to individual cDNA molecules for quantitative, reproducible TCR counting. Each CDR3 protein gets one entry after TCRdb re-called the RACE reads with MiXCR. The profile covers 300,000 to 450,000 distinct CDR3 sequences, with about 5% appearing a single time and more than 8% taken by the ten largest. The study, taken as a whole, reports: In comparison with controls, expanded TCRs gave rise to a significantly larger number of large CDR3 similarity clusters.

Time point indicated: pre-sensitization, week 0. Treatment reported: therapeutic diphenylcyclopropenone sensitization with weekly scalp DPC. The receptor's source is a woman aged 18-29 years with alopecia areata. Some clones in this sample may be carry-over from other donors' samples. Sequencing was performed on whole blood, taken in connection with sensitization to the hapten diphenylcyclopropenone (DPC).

DNA for the CDR3: TGTGCCAGCAGTTTCGGACAGTTCACAGATACGCAGTATTTT. It yields the protein CASSFGQFTDTQYF. This chain links TRBV12-3 or TRBV12-4 with TRBJ2-3, with D possibly being TRBD1 (6 bases). This CDR3 has 14 amino acids. The V and J ends lost 3 bases and 2 bases respectively, with 9 bases between them.